In its sample, the clone carrying this T cell receptor (beta chain) was seen many times. Antigen unknown. The data derive from a study of CD8 T cells in ankylosing spondylitis. Libraries of TCR beta came from quantitative 5'-RACE with molecular barcodes. A single record per CDR3 protein comes from TCRdb applying MiXCR to the 5' RACE reads. The profile shows 50,000 to 70,000 distinct CDR3 sequences, 6% to 8% of them singletons. Study results and caveats: Blood from ankylosing spondylitis patients appeared to carry a characteristic roughly eight-variant TCR beta motif. Matched ankylosing spondylitis synovial fluid reportedly showed significant enrichment of disease-linked clones.

This clonotype originated in a male donor with ankylosing spondylitis. The sequenced sample was synovial fluid, either unsorted or a sorted T cell fraction (not recorded which).

CDR3 coding DNA: TGTGCCAGCAGTGTCCAGGCCCGTTCCTTCTACAATGAGCAGTTCTTC. Its protein is CASSVQARSFYNEQFF. The V and J genes are TRBV14 and TRBJ2-1; no reliable D call. Per germline, CDR1 SGHDN and CDR2 FVKESK. Trimming took off 6 bases at V and 3 bases at J, with 18 bases between the two ends. This CDR3 comprises 16 residues.